Included here is one T cell receptor (beta chain) sequence, with context. Its antigen is not known. This entry is derived from a study of shared clonotypes between healthy human individuals. Whole-study findings and limits: Clonotypes which were not shared had lower generation probabilities than clonotypes that all four donors shared. Some naive CD4 clonotypes, 4.5% to 5.5%, turned up in common across a few donors.

The assay was immunoSEQ multiplex PCR, and TCRdb's table has in-frame clones only and misses some. The table shows 2,500,000 or so clones, with about 92% occurring only once. All donors qualified as healthy HIV-negative adults and had experienced no recent acute infections or vaccinations. CD45RA-negative memory and CD45RA+ naive subsets were split from the CD4+ cells. This TCR was recovered from a man between 18 and 29 years old in good health. Material for sequencing was naive CD4+ T cells sorted from blood. Subset here: CD45RA+ positively selected.

The CDR3 is CASSISGISYEQYF. CDR3 nucleotide sequence: TGTGCCAGCAGCATTAGCGGGATCTCCTACGAGCAGTACTTC. The chain recombines TRBV7-8 with TRBJ2-7, with 8 bases that match TRBD2. The CDR3 covers 14 residues. Trimming at V came to 5 bases and at J to 0 bases, leaving 3 bases not matched to a gene. The germline V gene has CDR1 SGHVS and CDR2 FQNEAQ.